The clone carrying this T cell receptor (beta chain) showed up just a few times. The antigen remains undetermined. The sample comes from a study of CD8+ T cells in alopecia areata. Across the study: Twice daily, treated patients received 5 to 10 mg of oral tofacitinib. Severity of treated patients was scored by affected scalp percentage.

The CDR3 sequence is 13 residues long. Looked up from germline, CDR1 is SQVTM and CDR2 is ANQGSEA. General study points: Sharing of TCR sequences between patients (possibly for HLA-related reasons) was less clear than in mice.

Following RNA extraction, reverse transcription yielded cDNA that acted as the sequencing template. Measured with immunoSEQ multiplex PCR; TCRdb has only the in-frame clones, and not every one. The data hold about 210,000 clones, with approximately 65% observed a single time. The treatment is: oral pan-JAK inhibitor, 5-10 mg twice daily. Peripheral blood and lesional scalp punch biopsies were taken from alopecia areata patients. The input for sequencing was CD4+ T cells sorted from blood, taken around week 42, from a patient treated with tofacitinib. The sequence was obtained from a human donor with alopecia areata. The V call is TRBV29-1, the J call TRBJ2-2, with unresolved D. CDR3 DNA: TGCGGCTCAGATCTAGCGAACACCGGGGAGCTGTTTTTT. Protein sequence: CGSDLANTGELFF.